The T cell receptor beta chain described here comes from a study of graft-versus-host responses after intestinal transplantation. Study-level background: The whole recipient group had anti-thymocyte globulin induction followed by tacrolimus and steroids for around three years.

Bone marrow taken after transplant came from the posterior iliac crest or from another site that was chosen by the physician. Study results and caveats: The recipient marrow held GvH clones, and some of them showed up first in ileum or blood. Across patients carrying graft-donor T cell macrochimerism, allografts held high graft-versus-host to host-versus-graft clonal ratios.

About this clone itself: The antigen is not known.

Data came from immunoSEQ multiplex PCR; TCRdb stores just in-frame clones and leaves some out. The repertoire holds around 71,000 clones, just under 95% seen once, with 6.5% to 7% in the top ten. CDR1 and CDR2 (germline): SGDLS, YYNGEE. The V segment lost 3 bases and the J segment 9 bases; nucleotides outside the gene matches: 12. The CDR3 consists of 15 residues. The sequences come from bone marrow, collected approximately 740 days after intestinal transplantation. The chain recombines TRBV9 with TRBJ2-5; the match to TRBD2 covers 9 bases. The clonotype was recovered from a human patient who received an intestinal transplant, so some T cells may come from the graft donor. CDR3 sequence (DNA): TGTGCCAGCAGCGGGGGACTAGCTGGCGATCTGGCCCAGTACTTC. It encodes CASSGGLAGDLAQYF.